The present entry profiles one T cell receptor beta chain with its context. Per the germline V gene, CDR1 is MNHGY and CDR2 is SAAAGT. The CDR3 is 13 amino acids. V gave up 6 bases and J gave up 2 bases; unmatched junction bases: 3. Sequencing was performed with immunoSEQ multiplex PCR; in TCRdb, only in-frame clones are kept and a portion is missing. This table has around 29,000 clones, 70% to 85% appearing once. The entry originates in a study of preoperative IRX-2 immunotherapy in early breast cancer. Sample treatment: preoperative locoregional IRX-2 cytokine immunotherapy. Patients received preoperative, locoregional IRX-2 cytokine immunotherapy in a phase Ib study.

This sample was gathered from a patient treated with IRX-2 immunotherapy. This sequence joins TRBV6-8 and TRBJ2-5, with TRBD1 matching 7 bases. This TCR was sampled from a human donor with breast cancer. CDR3 sequence (DNA): TGTGCCAGCAGCCGGGACAGACAAGAGACCCAGTACTTC. Amino acid sequence: CASSRDRQETQYF.